The clone carrying this TCR beta chain was counted only a few times. Its antigen is unknown. Germline assignment: CDR1 SGHRS and CDR2 YFSETQ. V trimming: 0 bases; J trimming: 3 bases; junction bases outside the gene matches: 11. The CDR3 consists of 17 residues. The entry originates in a study of T-cell reconstitution after alpha-beta-depleted transplantation in children. Study outcomes and limitations: It was newly produced T cells that mostly accounted for T-cell counts and diversity one year after transplant. Alpha-beta T cells about two months after transplant reportedly derived from several hundred expanded graft clones. Diversity of TCRbeta at day 60 was high in some patients, arising from surviving recipient T cells and thymic progenitors.

Using unique molecular identifiers, the investigators prepared the TCRbeta library. TCRdb fed the PCR reads into MiXCR, producing one record per CDR3 protein. Here the sample spans 250,000 to 300,000 distinct CDR3 sequences, almost 8% being singletons. The source material was peripheral blood, sampled 360 days after TCRalphabeta/CD19-depleted stem cell transplant. The source of this sequence is a female patient aged 2-9 years who had a stem cell transplant for Fanconi anemia, so the T cells may come from the graft donor. The chain uses TRBV5-1 and TRBJ1-2; TRBD1 aligns across 7 bases. CDR3 protein: CASSLDAVPGQYYGYTF. CDR3 in DNA: TGCGCCAGCAGCTTGGACGCAGTCCCGGGACAGTACTATGGCTACACCTTC.